These T cell receptor beta chains were read from a single sample in a study of PD-L1 blockade in urothelial cancer. Data came from immunoSEQ multiplex PCR; TCRdb stores just in-frame clones and leaves some out. The table has more than 30,000 clones, roughly nine tenths seen once. The specimen was PBMCs, collected around atezolizumab (anti-PD-L1) treatment. Receptors were obtained from an elderly man with urothelial cancer. CDR3s leave out the opening cysteine and the closing phenylalanine or tryptophan. The size entry is marked missing in some rows and otherwise reads once, few, many or a size class.

j_call clone_size v_call cdr3_aa
TRBJ2-2 . TRBV12-5 ASGFLEAGELF
TRBJ2-1 . TRBV2 ASSPTHIAGANNEQF
TRBJ2-3 . TRBV19 ASSIGTGLTDTQY
TRBJ1-1 . TRBV5-1 ASSLARGENTEAF
TRBJ2-1 . TRBV28 ASIGTSGRASYNEQF
TRBJ1-1 . TRBV30 AWSLRGNTEAF
TRBJ2-1 few TRBV4-1 ASSLGLAGGTDNEQF
TRBJ2-2 . TRBV2 ASTGLAGDTGELF
TRBJ1-3 . TRBV2 ASSEALRGRGNTIY
TRBJ2-1 . TRBV11-2 ASSFYDGRAYNEQF
TRBJ2-7 . TRBV13 ASSQKPGISYEQY
TRBJ1-5 . TRBV2 ASRSGTGGNQPQH
TRBJ2-4 . TRBV19 ASSVPLTGGKNIQY
TRBJ1-2 . TRBV30 AWSAPDRGTFTGYT
TRBJ2-2 . TRBV4-1 ASSQRVGGEELF
TRBJ2-1 . TRBV28 ASSQGPNEQF
TRBJ1-5 . TRBV6-6 ASSPDRVTAQPQH
TRBJ2-5 . TRBV4-1 ASSQGAATQETQY
TRBJ2-5 . TRBV11-2 ASSLDRGQETQY
TRBJ1-5 . TRBV4-1 ASSLDSHRGASQPQH
TRBJ1-1 . TRBV2 ASSDSRATEAF
TRBJ2-2 . TRBV5-5 ASSWEWWNTGELF
TRBJ2-3 . TRBV19 ASSGIAGGFPTDTQY
TRBJ2-7 . TRBV19 ASGRKGTSPNEQY
TRBJ1-2 once TRBV6-6 ASTLETGDYGYT
TRBJ1-2 . TRBV7-9 ASSFSAGGEGYT
TRBJ1-1 . TRBV10-1 ASSGKITGKNTEAF
TRBJ2-6 . TRBV6-5 ASSFKPGSGANVLT
TRBJ2-3 once TRBV5-8 ASSFETGQTDTQY
TRBJ2-1 . TRBV2 ASSDIAVYNEQF
TRBJ2-1 once TRBV5-6 ASSLRLGGVDEQF
TRBJ2-3 . TRBV7-8 ASSLTPRGTDTQY
TRBJ2-5 . TRBV6-1 AISFAGRQETQY
TRBJ1-2 . TRBV28 ASSLGPKGGYT
TRBJ2-5 . TRBV28 ASSKGGSETQY
TRBJ2-1 . TRBV2 ASSGSGNYNEQF
TRBJ2-5 . TRBV5-8 ASSHRGQETQY
TRBJ2-1 . TRBV14 ASSEGLAGGSYNEQF
TRBJ2-3 . TRBV7-2 ASSLQGIPSTDTQY
TRBJ2-3 once TRBV19 ASSINSGGADTQY